Presented here are 3 T cell receptor beta chains from one specimen sequenced in a study of T cells after yellow fever vaccination. Each CDR3 protein is one row after TCRdb ran MiXCR on the 5' RACE reads. The sample lists a few hundred thousand distinct CDR3 sequences; 6% to 7.5% were seen once. The sequencing used CD4+ T cells sorted from PBMCs, collected 15 days after the yellow fever booster vaccination. These receptors all stem from a man aged 25 to 40 who received the YFV17D yellow fever vaccine.

This sequence joins TRBV5-4 and TRBJ2-5, with D maybe TRBD1 (6 bases). This CDR3 comprises 14 residues. V lost 4 bases to trimming and J lost 5 bases, with 15 bases between them. Germline loops: CDR1 SGHNT, CDR2 YYREEE (reference sequence). CDR3 in DNA: TGTGCCAGCAGCCCGGGACACAAAGGGGAGACCCAGTACTTC. It translates to CASSPGHKGETQYF.

This clonotype was detected only a few times. This chain uses TRBV28 with TRBJ1-2, with D unclear. Trimming stripped 2 bases from V and 4 bases from J, with 14 bases between. Germline V CDR1 and CDR2: MDHEN, SYDVKM. This CDR3 spans 15 amino acids. This CDR3 reads CASSLDQAGSYGYTF. CDR3 nucleotides: TGTGCCAGCAGTTTAGACCAGGCAGGCTCCTATGGCTACACCTTC.

J is TRBJ1-1 and V is TRBV6-2 or TRBV6-3, with a possible D match to TRBD1 (6 bases). CDR1 and CDR2 (germline): MNHEY, SVGEGT. The V and J ends lost 5 bases and 8 bases respectively, with 15 bases between them. The CDR3 spans 13 residues. In DNA, the CDR3 is TGTGCCAGCAGTCCTTCAGGACAGAGAGAAGCTTTCTTT. Translating it yields CASSPSGQREAFF.